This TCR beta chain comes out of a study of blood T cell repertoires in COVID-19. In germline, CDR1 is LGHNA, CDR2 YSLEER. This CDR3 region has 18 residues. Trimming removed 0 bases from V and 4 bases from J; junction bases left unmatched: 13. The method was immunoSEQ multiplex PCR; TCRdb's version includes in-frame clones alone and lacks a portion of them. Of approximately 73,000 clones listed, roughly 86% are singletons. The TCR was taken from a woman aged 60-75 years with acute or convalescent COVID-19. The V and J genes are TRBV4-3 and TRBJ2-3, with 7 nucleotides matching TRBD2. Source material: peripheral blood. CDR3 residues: CASSQDRRGVGIADTQYF. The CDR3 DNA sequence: TGCGCCAGCAGCCAAGACCGACGGGGGGTCGGGATTGCAGATACGCAGTATTTT.